This T cell receptor beta chain came from a study of Graves' ophthalmopathy and Graves' hyperthyroidism. General observations from the study: The authors also found most expanded thyroid clonotypes above 0.001 frequency in blood. Sensitivity reached 70.59% and specificity approximately 72% when the model predicted ophthalmopathy progression.

CDR1 is SQVTM, CDR2 ANQGSEA, per germline. The CDR3 loop spans 13 amino acids. V was clipped by 7 bases and J by 5 bases; unmatched bases: 10. Beta-chain TCR CDR3 regions were amplified from RNA transcripts. First-round RT-PCR used HTBI primers; second-round multiplex PCR followed. TCRdb fed the multiplex PCR reads into MiXCR, producing one record per CDR3 protein. The sample lists about 1.1 million distinct CDR3 sequences, 35% to 40% occurring once. Details on this clonotype: The antigen is not known.

The rearrangement joins TRBV29-1 to TRBJ2-7, with TRBD1 identical over 8 bases. This receptor was obtained from an adult man with Graves' hyperthyroidism. The sample consisted of peripheral blood or thyroid tissue (not recorded which). The CDR3 sequence: CSGKDRGWDEQYF. In DNA form, the CDR3 reads TGCAGCGGAAAAGACAGGGGCTGGGACGAGCAGTACTTC.